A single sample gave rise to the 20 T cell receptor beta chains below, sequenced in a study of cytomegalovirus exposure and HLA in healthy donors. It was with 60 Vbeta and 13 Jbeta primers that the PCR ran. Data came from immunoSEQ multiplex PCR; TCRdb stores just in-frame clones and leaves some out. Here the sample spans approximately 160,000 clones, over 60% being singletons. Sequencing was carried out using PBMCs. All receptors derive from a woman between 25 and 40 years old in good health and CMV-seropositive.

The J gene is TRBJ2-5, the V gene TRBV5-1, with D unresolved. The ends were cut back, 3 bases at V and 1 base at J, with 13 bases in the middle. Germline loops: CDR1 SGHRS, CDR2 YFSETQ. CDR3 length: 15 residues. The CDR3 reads CASSSAPPGQETQYF. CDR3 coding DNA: TGCGCCAGCAGCTCCGCACCTCCAGGCCAAGAGACCCAGTACTTC. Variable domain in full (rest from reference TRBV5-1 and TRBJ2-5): KAGVTQTPRYLIKTRGQQVTLSCSPISGHRSVSWYQQTPGQGLQFLFEYFSETQRNKGNFPGRFSGRQFSNSRSEMNVSTLELGDSALYLCASSSAPPGQETQYFGPGTRLLVL.

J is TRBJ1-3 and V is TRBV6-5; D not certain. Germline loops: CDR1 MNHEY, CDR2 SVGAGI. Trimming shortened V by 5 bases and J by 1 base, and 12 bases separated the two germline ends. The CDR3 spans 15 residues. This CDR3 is CASSPQASSGNTIYF. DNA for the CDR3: TGTGCCAGCAGTCCCCAGGCTTCTTCTGGAAACACCATATATTTT.

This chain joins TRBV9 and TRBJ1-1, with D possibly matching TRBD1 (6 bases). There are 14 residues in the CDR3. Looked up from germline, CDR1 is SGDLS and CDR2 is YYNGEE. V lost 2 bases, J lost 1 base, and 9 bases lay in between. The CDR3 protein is CASSVGQRNTEAFF. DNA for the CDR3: TGTGCCAGCAGCGTTGGACAGCGGAACACTGAAGCTTTCTTT.

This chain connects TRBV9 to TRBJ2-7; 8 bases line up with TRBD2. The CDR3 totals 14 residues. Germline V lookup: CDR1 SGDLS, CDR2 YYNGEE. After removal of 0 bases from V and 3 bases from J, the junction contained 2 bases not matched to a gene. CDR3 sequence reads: CASSVGGLDYEQYF. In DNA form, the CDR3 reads TGTGCCAGCAGCGTAGGGGGACTAGACTACGAGCAGTACTTC.

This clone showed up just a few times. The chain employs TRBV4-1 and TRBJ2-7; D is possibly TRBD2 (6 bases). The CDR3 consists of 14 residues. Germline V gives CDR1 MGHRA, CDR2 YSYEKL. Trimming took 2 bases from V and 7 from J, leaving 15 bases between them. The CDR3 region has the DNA TGCGCCAGCAGCCAACTGACGGAGGGGCGGGAGCAGTACTTC. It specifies CASSQLTEGREQYF.

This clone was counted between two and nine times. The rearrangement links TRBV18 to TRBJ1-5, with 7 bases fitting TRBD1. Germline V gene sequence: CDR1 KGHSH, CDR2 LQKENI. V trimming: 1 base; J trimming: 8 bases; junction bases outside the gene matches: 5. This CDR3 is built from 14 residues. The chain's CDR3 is CASSPQGAPEPQHF. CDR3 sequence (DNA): TGTGCCAGCTCACCACAGGGGGCCCCAGAGCCCCAGCATTTT.

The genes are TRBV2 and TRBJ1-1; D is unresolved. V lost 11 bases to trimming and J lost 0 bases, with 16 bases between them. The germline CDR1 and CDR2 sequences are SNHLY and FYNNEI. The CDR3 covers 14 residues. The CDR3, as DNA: TGTGCCTCGAAGGAGGGCATCATGAACACTGAAGCTTTCTTT. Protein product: CASKEGIMNTEAFF.

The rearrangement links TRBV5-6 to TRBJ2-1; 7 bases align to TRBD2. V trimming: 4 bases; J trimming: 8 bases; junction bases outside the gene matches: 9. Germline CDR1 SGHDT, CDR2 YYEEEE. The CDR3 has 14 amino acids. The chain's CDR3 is CASSDSSSGDEQFF. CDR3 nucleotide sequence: TGTGCCAGCAGCGATTCGAGCAGCGGGGATGAGCAGTTCTTC.

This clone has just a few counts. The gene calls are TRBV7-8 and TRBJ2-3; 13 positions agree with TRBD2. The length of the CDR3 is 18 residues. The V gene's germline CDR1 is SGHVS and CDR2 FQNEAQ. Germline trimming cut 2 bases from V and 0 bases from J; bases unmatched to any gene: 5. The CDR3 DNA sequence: TGTGCCAGCAGCTTACCTCCGGGACTAGCGGGAAGCACAGATACGCAGTATTTT. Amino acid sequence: CASSLPPGLAGSTDTQYF.

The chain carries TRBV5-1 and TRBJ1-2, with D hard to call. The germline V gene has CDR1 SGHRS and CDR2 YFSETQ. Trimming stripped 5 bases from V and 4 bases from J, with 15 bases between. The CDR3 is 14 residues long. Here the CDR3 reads CASRHFSARYGYTF. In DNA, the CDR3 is TGCGCCAGCAGACATTTTTCAGCGCGCTATGGCTACACCTTC.

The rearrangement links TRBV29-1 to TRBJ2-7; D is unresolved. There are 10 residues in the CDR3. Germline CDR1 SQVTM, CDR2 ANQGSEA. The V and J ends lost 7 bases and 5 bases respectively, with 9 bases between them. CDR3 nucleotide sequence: TGCAGCGCGAGGATGAACGAGCAGTACTTC. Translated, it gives CSARMNEQYF.

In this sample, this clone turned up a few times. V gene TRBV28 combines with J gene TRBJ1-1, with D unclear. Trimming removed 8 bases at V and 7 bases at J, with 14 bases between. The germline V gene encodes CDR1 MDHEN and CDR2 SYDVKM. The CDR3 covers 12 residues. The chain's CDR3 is CASLSGGLEAFF. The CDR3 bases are TGTGCCAGCCTCTCTGGAGGGCTTGAAGCTTTCTTT.

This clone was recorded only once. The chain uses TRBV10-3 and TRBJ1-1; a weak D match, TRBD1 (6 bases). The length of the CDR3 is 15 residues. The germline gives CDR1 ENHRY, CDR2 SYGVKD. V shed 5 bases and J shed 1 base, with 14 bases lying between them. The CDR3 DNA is TGTGCCATCAGTACCGGGACACCGAAGAACACTGAAGCTTTCTTT. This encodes CAISTGTPKNTEAFF.

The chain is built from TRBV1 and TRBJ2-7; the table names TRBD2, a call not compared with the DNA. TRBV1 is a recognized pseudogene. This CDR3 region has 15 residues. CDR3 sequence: CTSSPTDCFSYEQYF. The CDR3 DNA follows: TGCACCAGCAGCCCTACGGACTGTTTCTCCTACGAGCAGTACTTC.

CDR3 sequence reads: CASSPLGRDNQPQHF. CDR3 sequence (DNA): TGTGCCAGCAGCCCTCTTGGGAGGGACAATCAGCCCCAGCATTTT. The chain has TRBV5-8 and TRBJ1-5; no definite D call. Germline-derived CDR1 and CDR2 are SGHTS and YDEGEE. The V gene lost 4 bases and the J gene lost 3 bases, with 14 bases spanning the gap. This CDR3 region has 15 residues.

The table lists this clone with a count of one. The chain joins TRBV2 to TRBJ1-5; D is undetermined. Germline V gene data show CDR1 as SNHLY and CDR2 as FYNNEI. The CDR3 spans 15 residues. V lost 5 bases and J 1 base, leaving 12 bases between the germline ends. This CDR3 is CASSSEAGSNQPQHF. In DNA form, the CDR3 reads TGTGCCAGCAGTTCCGAGGCGGGGAGCAATCAGCCCCAGCATTTT.

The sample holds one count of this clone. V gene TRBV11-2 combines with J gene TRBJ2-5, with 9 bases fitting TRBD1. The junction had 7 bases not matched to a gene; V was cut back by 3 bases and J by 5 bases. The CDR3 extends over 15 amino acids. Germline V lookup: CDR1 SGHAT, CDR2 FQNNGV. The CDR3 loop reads CASSFSGQGFETQYF. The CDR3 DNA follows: TGTGCCAGCAGCTTCTCCGGACAGGGGTTTGAGACCCAGTACTTC. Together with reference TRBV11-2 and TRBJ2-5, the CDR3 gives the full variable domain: EAGVAQSPRYKIIEKRQSVAFWCNPISGHATLYWYQQILGQGPKLLIQFQNNGVVDDSQLPKDRFSAERLKGVDSTLKIQPAKLEDSAVYLCASSFSGQGFETQYFGPGTRLLVL.

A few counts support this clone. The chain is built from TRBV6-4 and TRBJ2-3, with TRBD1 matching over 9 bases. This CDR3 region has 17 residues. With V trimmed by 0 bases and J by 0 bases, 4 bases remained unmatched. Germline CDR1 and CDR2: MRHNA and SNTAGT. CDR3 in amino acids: CASSDSAGTGSTDTQYF. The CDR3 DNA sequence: TGTGCCAGCAGTGACTCTGCCGGGACAGGGAGCACAGATACGCAGTATTTT.

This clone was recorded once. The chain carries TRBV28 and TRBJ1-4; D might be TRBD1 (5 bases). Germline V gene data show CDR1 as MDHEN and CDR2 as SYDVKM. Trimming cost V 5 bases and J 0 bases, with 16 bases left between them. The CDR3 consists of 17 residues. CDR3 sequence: CASSQAQTAATNEKLFF. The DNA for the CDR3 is TGTGCCAGCAGTCAAGCGCAGACAGCCGCAACTAATGAAAAACTGTTTTTT.

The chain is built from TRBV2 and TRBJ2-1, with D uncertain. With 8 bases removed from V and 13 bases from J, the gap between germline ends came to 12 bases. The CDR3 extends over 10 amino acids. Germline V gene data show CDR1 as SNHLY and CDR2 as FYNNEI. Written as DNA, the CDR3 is TGTGCCAGCGCAGGCAATCCCCAGTTCTTC. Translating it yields CASAGNPQFF.